This T cell receptor (beta chain) appears in the sequencing data of a study of radiotherapy plus CTLA-4 blockade in lung cancer. Study background: Overall, approximately 18% of patients showed an objective response, while roughly 28% attained disease control. Study-level findings and limits: Radiotherapy plus ipilimumab was followed by expansion in blood of tumor-derived TCR clones.

The ends were cut back, 2 bases at V and 6 bases at J, with 11 bases in the middle. The germline CDR1 and CDR2 sequences are WNHNN and SYGVQD (reference sequence). CDR3 length: 13 amino acids. Only in-frame clones appear in the TCRdb table, and some are missing; sequencing was by immunoSEQ multiplex PCR. The sample lists some 100,000 clones; about four fifths were seen once. About this clone itself: What it binds is unknown.

The sample consisted of peripheral blood, taken from a patient treated with radiotherapy plus ipilimumab. The chain links TRBV10-1 to TRBJ2-7; weak D call: TRBD2 (5 bases). The TCR was taken from a human donor with non-small cell lung cancer who had a partial response to radiotherapy plus ipilimumab. CDR3 protein: CASSEGLRGEQYF. The CDR3 DNA reads as TGCGCCAGCAGTGAGGGACTCCGAGGCGAGCAGTACTTC.